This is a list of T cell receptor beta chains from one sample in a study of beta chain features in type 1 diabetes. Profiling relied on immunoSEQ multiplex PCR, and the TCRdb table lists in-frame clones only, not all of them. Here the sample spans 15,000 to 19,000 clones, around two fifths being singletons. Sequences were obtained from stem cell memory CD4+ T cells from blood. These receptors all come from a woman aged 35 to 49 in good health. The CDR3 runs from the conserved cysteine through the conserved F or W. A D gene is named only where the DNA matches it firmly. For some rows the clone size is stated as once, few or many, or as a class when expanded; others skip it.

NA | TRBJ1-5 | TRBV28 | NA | CASTAAYHGQPQHF | TGTGCCAGCACCGCCGCATACCACGGTCAGCCCCAGCATTTT
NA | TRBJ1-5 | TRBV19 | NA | CASSIGQEGNSNQPQHF | TGTGCCAGTAGTATTGGGCAGGAGGGGAATAGCAATCAGCCCCAGCATTTT
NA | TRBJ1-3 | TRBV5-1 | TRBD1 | CASSNTVLGTGLSGNTIYF | TGCGCCAGCAGCAATACCGTACTTGGGACAGGGTTATCTGGAAACACCATATATTTT
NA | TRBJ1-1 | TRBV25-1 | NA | CASSWGNTEAFF | TGTGCCAGCAGCTGGGGCAACACTGAAGCTTTCTTT
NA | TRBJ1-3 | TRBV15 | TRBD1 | CATSKDYRGFGNTIYF | TGTGCCACCAGCAAAGACTACAGGGGGTTCGGAAACACCATATATTTT
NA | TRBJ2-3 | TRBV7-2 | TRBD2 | CASSSGLAYNTDTQYF | TGTGCCAGCAGCTCCGGACTAGCTTATAACACAGATACGCAGTATTTT
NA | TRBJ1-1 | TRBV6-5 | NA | CASSPPGQNTEAFF | TGTGCCAGCAGTCCCCCGGGACAGAACACTGAAGCTTTCTTT
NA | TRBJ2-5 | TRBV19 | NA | CASNSGAAGQETQYF | TGTGCCAGTAACTCCGGGGCGGCGGGACAAGAGACCCAGTACTTC
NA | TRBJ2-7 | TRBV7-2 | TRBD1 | CASSEGTGYEQYF | TGTGCCAGCAGCGAGGGGACAGGCTACGAGCAGTACTTC
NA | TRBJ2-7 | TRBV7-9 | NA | CASSLALQSYEQYF | TGTGCCAGCAGCTTAGCCCTGCAGTCGTACGAGCAGTACTTC
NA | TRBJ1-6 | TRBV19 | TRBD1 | CASSFTGTGNNSPLHF | TGTGCCAGTAGTTTCACCGGGACAGGGAATAATTCACCCCTCCACTTT
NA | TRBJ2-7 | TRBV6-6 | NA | CASSYELSGEQYF | TGTGCCAGCAGTTACGAGCTTTCGGGGGAGCAGTACTTC
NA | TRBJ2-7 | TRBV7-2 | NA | CASSLAGGTSREQYF | TGTGCCAGCAGCTTAGCGGGGGGTACCTCTCGCGAGCAGTACTTC
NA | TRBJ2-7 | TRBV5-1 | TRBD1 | CASSLKGGTGGAEQYF | TGCGCCAGCAGCTTGAAGGGCGGGACAGGGGGCGCCGAGCAGTACTTC
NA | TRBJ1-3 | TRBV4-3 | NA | CASSQEFYNSGNTIYF | TGCGCCAGCAGCCAAGAATTCTATAACTCTGGAAACACCATATATTTT
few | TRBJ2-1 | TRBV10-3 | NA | CAISESTSASYNEQFF | TGTGCCATCAGTGAGTCGACCAGCGCCTCCTACAATGAGCAGTTCTTC
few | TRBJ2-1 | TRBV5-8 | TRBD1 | CASSTGQSYNEQFF | TGTGCCAGCAGCACGGGACAGTCCTACAATGAGCAGTTCTTC
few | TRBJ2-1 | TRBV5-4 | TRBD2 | CASSSGGMVAGFGNEQFF | TGTGCCAGCAGCTCGGGAGGGATGGTAGCGGGGTTCGGTAATGAGCAGTTCTTC
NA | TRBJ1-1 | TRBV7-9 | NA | CASTTRAEAFF | TGTGCCAGCACCACACGGGCTGAAGCTTTCTTT
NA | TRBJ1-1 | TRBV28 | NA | CASSFLRVAAFF | TGTGCCAGCAGTTTTTTGCGGGTTGCGGCTTTCTTT
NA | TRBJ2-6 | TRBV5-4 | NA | CASSLGRFSGANVLTF | TGTGCCAGCAGCTTGGGCCGGTTCTCTGGGGCCAACGTCCTGACTTTC
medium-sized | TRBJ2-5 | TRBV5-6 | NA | CASSSERPKGWTQYF | TGTGCCAGCAGCTCCGAGCGGCCCAAGGGTTGGACCCAGTACTTC
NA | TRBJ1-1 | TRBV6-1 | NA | CASSEAGRLNTEAFF | TGTGCCAGCAGTGAAGCGGGCAGGTTGAACACTGAAGCTTTCTTT
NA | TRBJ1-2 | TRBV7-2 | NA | CASSSGVSSGGSGGYTF | TGTGCCAGCAGCTCAGGGGTTTCGAGCGGGGGATCAGGGGGCTACACCTTC
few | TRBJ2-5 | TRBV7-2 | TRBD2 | CASRRAGPHAETQYF | TGTGCCAGCCGTCGAGCGGGGCCACACGCAGAGACCCAGTACTTC
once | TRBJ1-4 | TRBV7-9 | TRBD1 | CASSSGQGYEKLFF | TGTGCCAGCAGCTCCGGACAGGGATATGAAAAACTGTTTTTT
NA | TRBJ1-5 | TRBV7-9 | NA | CASSSDSGNRPQHF | TGTGCCAGCAGCTCAGACAGTGGCAATCGGCCCCAGCATTTT
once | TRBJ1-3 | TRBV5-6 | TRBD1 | CASETFLNRGWGNTIYF | TGTGCCAGCGAGACCTTCCTCAACAGGGGATGGGGAAACACCATATATTTT
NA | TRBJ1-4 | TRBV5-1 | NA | CASSPDGHATNEKLFF | TGCGCCAGCAGCCCCGACGGACACGCAACTAATGAAAAACTGTTTTTT